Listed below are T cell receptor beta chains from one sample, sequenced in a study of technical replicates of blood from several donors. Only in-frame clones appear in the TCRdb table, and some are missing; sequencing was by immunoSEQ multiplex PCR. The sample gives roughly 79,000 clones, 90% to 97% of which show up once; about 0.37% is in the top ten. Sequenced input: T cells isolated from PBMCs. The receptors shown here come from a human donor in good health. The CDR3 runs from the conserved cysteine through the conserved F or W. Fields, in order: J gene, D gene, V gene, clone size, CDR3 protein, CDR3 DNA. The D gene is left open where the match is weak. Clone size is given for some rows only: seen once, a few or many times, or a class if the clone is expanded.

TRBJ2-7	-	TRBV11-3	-	CASSFPGGPVEQYF	TGTGCCAGCAGCTTTCCGGGTGGCCCCGTCGAGCAGTACTTC
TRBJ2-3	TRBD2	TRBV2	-	CASRVTSASTDTQYF	TGTGCCAGCAGAGTCACTAGCGCGTCCACAGATACGCAGTATTTT
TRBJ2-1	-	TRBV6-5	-	CASLTDNEQFF	TGTGCCAGCTTAACGGACAATGAGCAGTTCTTC
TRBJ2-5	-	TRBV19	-	CASSISYRVQETQYF	TGTGCCAGTAGTATATCGTACAGAGTCCAAGAGACCCAGTACTTC
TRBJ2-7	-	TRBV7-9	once	CASSPSGTFPYEQYF	TGTGCCAGCAGCCCCTCCGGGACATTCCCCTACGAGCAGTACTTC
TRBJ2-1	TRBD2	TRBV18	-	CASSPPFSGRGNEQFF	TGTGCCAGCTCACCACCCTTCAGCGGGAGGGGAAATGAGCAGTTCTTC
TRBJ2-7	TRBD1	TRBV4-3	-	CASSHVGGGEQYF	TGCGCCAGCAGCCATGTAGGGGGCGGTGAGCAGTACTTC
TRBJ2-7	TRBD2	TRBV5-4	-	CASSLTSGFSYEQYF	TGTGCCAGCAGCTTGACTAGCGGCTTCTCCTACGAGCAGTACTTC
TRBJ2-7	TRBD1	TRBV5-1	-	CASSLAGQVFYEQYF	TGCGCCAGCAGCTTGGCGGGACAGGTCTTCTACGAGCAGTACTTC
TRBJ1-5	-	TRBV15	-	CATRPRENQPQHF	TGTGCCACCAGGCCCCGGGAAAATCAGCCCCAGCATTTT
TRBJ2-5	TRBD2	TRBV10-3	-	CAIRPSGRMYQETQYF	TGTGCCATCAGGCCTAGCGGGAGGATGTACCAAGAGACCCAGTACTTC
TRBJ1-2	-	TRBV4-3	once	CASSGPFPGDYGYTF	TGCGCCAGCAGCGGACCTTTTCCAGGGGACTATGGCTACACCTTC
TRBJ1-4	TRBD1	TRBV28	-	CASSLDPGQVFGKLFF	TGTGCCAGCAGTTTGGATCCGGGACAGGTGTTCGGAAAACTGTTTTTT
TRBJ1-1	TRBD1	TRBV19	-	CASRQGAATEAFF	TGTGCCAGCCGACAGGGGGCGGCCACTGAAGCTTTCTTT
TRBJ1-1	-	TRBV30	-	CAWERGTKTEAFF	TGTGCCTGGGAGAGGGGGACTAAGACTGAAGCTTTCTTT
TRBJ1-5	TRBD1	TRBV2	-	CASSGSGQESNQPQHF	TGTGCCAGCAGTGGATCGGGACAGGAAAGCAATCAGCCCCAGCATTTT
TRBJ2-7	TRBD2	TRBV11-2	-	CASSGTSGTYYEQYF	TGTGCCAGCAGCGGTACTAGCGGGACTTACTACGAGCAGTACTTC
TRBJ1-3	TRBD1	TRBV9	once	CASSPQGTLSGNTIYF	TGTGCCAGCAGCCCACAGGGGACCCTCTCTGGAAACACCATATATTTT
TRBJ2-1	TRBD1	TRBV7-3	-	CASSPRGSSSSSSYNEQFF	TGTGCCAGCAGCCCCAGGGGGAGTAGTTCCTCTAGCTCCTACAATGAGCAGTTCTTC
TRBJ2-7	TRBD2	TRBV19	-	CASSIAPSGSYEQYF	TGTGCCAGTAGTATTGCACCTAGCGGATCCTACGAGCAGTACTTC
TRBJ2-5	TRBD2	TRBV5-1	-	CASSLEAPSGQETQYF	TGCGCCAGCAGCTTGGAAGCGCCTAGCGGACAAGAGACCCAGTACTTC
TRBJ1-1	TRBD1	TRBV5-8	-	CASSQPDRMNTEAFF	TGTGCCAGCAGCCAACCGGACAGGATGAACACTGAAGCTTTCTTT
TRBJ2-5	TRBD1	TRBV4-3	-	CASSPRYRDRGPQETQYF	TGCGCCAGCAGCCCCCGATACCGGGACAGGGGTCCCCAAGAGACCCAGTACTTC
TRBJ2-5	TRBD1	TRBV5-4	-	CASSPNFGTGSETQYF	TGTGCCAGCAGCCCAAACTTCGGGACAGGCAGCGAGACCCAGTACTTC
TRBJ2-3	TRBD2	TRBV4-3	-	CASSQEREVDTQYF	TGCGCCAGCAGCCAAGAGCGGGAGGTAGATACGCAGTATTTT
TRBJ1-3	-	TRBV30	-	CALGGAPSGNTIYF	TGTGCCTTGGGTGGGGCGCCCTCTGGAAACACCATATATTTT
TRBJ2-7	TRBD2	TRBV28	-	CASRGTSGYEQYF	TGTGCCAGCAGGGGGACTAGCGGGTACGAGCAGTACTTC